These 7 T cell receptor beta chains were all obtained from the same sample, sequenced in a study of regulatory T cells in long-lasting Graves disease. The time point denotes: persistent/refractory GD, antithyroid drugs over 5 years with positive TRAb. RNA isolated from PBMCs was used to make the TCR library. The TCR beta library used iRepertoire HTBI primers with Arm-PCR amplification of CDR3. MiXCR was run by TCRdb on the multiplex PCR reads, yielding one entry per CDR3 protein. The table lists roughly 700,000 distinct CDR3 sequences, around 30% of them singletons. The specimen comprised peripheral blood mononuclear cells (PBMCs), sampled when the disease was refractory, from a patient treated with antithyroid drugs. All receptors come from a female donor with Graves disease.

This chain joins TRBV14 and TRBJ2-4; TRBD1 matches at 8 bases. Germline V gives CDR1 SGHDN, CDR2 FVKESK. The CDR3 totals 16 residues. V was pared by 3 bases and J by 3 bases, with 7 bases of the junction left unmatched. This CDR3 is CASSQRTGRVKNIQYF. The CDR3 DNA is TGTGCCAGCAGCCAGAGGACAGGGCGGGTCAAAAACATTCAGTACTTC.

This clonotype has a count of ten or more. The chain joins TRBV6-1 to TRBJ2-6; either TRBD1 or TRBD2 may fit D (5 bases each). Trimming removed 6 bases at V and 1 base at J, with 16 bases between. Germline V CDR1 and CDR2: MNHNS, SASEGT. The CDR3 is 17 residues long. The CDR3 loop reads CASSSRSGRSGANVLTF. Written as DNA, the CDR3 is TGTGCCAGCAGCTCTCGGTCGGGGCGATCTGGGGCCAACGTCCTGACTTTC.

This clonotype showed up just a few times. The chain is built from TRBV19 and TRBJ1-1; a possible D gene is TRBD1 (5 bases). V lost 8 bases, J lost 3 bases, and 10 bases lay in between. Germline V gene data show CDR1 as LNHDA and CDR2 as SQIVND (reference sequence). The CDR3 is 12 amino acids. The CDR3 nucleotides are TGTGCCAGTGCGGGGGGGGACACTGAAGCTTTCTTT. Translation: CASAGGDTEAFF.

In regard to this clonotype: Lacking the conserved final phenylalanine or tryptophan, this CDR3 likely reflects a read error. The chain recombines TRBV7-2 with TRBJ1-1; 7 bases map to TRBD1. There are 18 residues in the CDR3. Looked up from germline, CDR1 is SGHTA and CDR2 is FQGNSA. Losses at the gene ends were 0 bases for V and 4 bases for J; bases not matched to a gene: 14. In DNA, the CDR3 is TGTGCCAGCAGCTTAGCGTCGACAGGGCGTGGGATGGGCACTGAAGCTTTCTCT. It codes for CASSLASTGRGMGTEAFS.

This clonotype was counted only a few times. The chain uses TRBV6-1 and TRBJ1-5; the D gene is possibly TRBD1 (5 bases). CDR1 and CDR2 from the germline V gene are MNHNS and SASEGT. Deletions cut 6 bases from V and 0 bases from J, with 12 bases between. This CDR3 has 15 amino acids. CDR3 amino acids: CASSVGTVSNQPQHF. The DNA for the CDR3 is TGTGCCAGCAGCGTCGGGACCGTTAGCAATCAGCCCCAGCATTTT.

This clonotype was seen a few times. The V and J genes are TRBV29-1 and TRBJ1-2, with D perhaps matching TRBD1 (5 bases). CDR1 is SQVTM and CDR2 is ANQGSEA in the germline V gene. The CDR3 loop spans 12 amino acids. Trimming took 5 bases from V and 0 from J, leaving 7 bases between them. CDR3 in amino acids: CSVSDTNYGYTF. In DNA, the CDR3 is TGCAGCGTTTCGGACACTAACTATGGCTACACCTTC.

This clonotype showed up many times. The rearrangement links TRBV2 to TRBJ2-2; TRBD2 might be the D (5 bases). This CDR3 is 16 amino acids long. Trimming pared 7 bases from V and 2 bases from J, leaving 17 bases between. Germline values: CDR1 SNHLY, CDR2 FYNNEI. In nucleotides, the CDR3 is TGTGCCAGCATCCTGGACGCGGGCCTAAACACCGGGGAGCTGTTTTTT. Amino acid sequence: CASILDAGLNTGELFF.